This TCR beta chain was retrieved from a study of T cell responses to AZD1222 COVID-19 vaccine (dated by TCRdb to the early 2020s). As for the study more broadly: AZD1222 recipients with second doses at about 4 weeks or about 12 weeks were pooled, because spike-specific TCR depth and breadth did not differ between schedules. Trial participants were enrolled into age subgroups of 18-55, 56-69 and 70-plus years, which contained 148, 28 and 57 TCR-sequenced participants, respectively. TCR sequencing covered more than 230 trial participants: about 210 given two doses of AZD1222 and approximately 26 given two doses of MenACWY control vaccine. General conclusions and limits of the study: Spike-specific TCR breadth and depth rose significantly after two AZD1222 doses compared with day 0 and with MenACWY recipients. The vaccine-associated CD4 TCRs covered the entire spike protein, and the dominant responses fell in regions 160-218 and 743-854. Participants were mostly white British, with more females than males. The authors suggested clonal diversity may have been underestimated. Reportedly, almost half of the unique spike-specific TCRs recognized epitopes lying outside the regions that are mutated in the B.1.351 and B.1.1.7 variants. No day 14 peak-response samples were available, so repertoires were characterized only after the peak T cell response. In the small 56-69-year group, the increase in depth fell short of significance, most likely because of low power. Conclusions about previously exposed vaccinees are limited, since just 5 to 7 AZD1222 recipients were seropositive for SARS-CoV-2 at baseline.

The CDR3 regions of human TCRbeta chains were subjected to immunosequencing. In the authors' own workflow: Repertoire TCRs were checked for matches against a reference library of SARS-CoV-2-specific TCRs that had been generated using the MIRA antigen-specificity platform. Breadth was defined as the fraction of unique TCRs that were SARS-CoV-2-associated. Depth was defined as the fraction of total T cells that were SARS-CoV-2-associated. Using the MIRA data, each spike-specific TCR was assigned both to the spike region to which the TCR was reactive and to a CD4 or CD8 class. Log10-transformed breadth and depth values were compared by one-way ANOVA with Sidak's multiple comparisons tests. In its TCRdb copy, this immuneACCESS table keeps in-frame sequences only and misses some clones. Where compared with another copy, unresolved V genes explain less than half of these, and the others have no known cause. V, J and clone size were drawn from that table, and D and trimming were deduced from the DNA. The sample has 66,000 or so clones on record, about 90% of them singletons. Of the sample, around a sixth is held by the ten largest clones.

With respect to this clone: Its cognate antigen has yet to be identified. The sample holds no much larger clone one base away, and base qualities are not on file.

From its cysteine to its phenylalanine, the CDR3 spans 14 amino acids. Only CDR3 DNA is held: 42 bases, read in frame from base 1. V is reduced by 2 bases and J by 5 bases, leaving a spacing of 9 bases between them. CDR1 and CDR2, looked up from the germline V gene (reference sequence), are MNHEY and SMNVEV. The sample's time point label, in plain terms: baseline before first vaccination. Vaccinee samples were obtained from the UK trials COV001 and COV002, which included a single-blind randomized controlled phase 2/3 trial of AZD1222 (ChAdOx1 nCoV-19) in healthy adults. Trial participant PBMC samples were collected at day 0 and day 28 after the second dose for TCRbeta chain sequencing.

This receptor chain uses TRBV27 and TRBJ1-4; no D segment can be confidently identified. Sequences were derived from peripheral blood, sampled on day 0 of AZD1222 vaccination. The sequence was obtained from an adult in good health. The DNA reads TGTGCCAGCAGTTTAGGACTGTTAAATGAAAAACTGTTTTTT. Its amino acids are CASSLGLLNEKLFF.